This passage covers 28 T cell receptor beta chains from one sample sequenced in a study of glioma-infiltrating T cells. Amplification of TCR alpha and beta CDR3 regions from RNA used iRepertoire nested multiplex PCR. In TCRdb, the multiplex PCR reads were re-called with MiXCR into one record per CDR3 protein. The table shows approximately 140,000 distinct CDR3 sequences, with roughly a quarter occurring only once. Input material: glioma tissue, nonneoplastic brain tissue, or PBMCs (not recorded which). These receptors were obtained from a human donor with low-grade glioma or glioblastoma, undergoing nonglioma brain surgery, or in good health (not recorded which).

The V and J genes are TRBV20-1 and TRBJ2-1, with TRBD2 matching over 9 bases. V lost 3 bases and J lost 4; bases outside the gene matches: 7. CDR1 is DFQATT, CDR2 SNEGSKA, per germline (reference sequence). This CDR3 has 15 residues. The CDR3 nucleotides read TGCAGTGCTAGTGCCAAGACTAGCGGATACAATGAGCAGTTCTTC. Its translation is CSASAKTSGYNEQFF.

At least ten counts were recorded for this clonotype. V is TRBV11-2 and J is TRBJ1-1; a possible D gene is TRBD1 (5 bases). V gave up 2 bases and J gave up 3 bases, with 7 bases separating them. Germline CDR1 SGHAT, CDR2 FQNNGV. This CDR3 comprises 13 residues. CDR3 DNA sequence: TGTGCCAGCAGCTTAAGGGGTTACACTGAAGCTTTCTTT. This gives the protein CASSLRGYTEAFF. Together with reference TRBV11-2 and TRBJ1-1, the CDR3 gives the full variable domain: EAGVAQSPRYKIIEKRQSVAFWCNPISGHATLYWYQQILGQGPKLLIQFQNNGVVDDSQLPKDRFSAERLKGVDSTLKIQPAKLEDSAVYLCASSLRGYTEAFFGQGTRLTVV.

By sample share, this clonotype is medium-sized. This chain uses TRBV24-1 with TRBJ2-3; D is ambiguous. Germline-derived CDR1 and CDR2 are KGHDR and SFDVKD. This CDR3 is built from 16 residues. The V end was cut by 3 bases, the J end by 1 base, with 13 bases between. The CDR3 loop reads CATSDLQSLGTDTQYF. The CDR3 DNA reads TGTGCCACCAGTGATCTTCAGTCCCTCGGCACAGATACGCAGTATTTT.

There are a few counts of this clonotype. The V and J genes are TRBV19 and TRBJ1-1, with 9 bases lining up with TRBD1. Per the germline V gene, CDR1 is LNHDA and CDR2 is SQIVND (reference sequence). V was clipped by 8 bases and J by 4 bases; unmatched bases: 5. There are 13 residues in the CDR3. CDR3 DNA sequence: TGTGCCAGTCAGACAGGGGGGGTCACTGAAGCTTTCTTT. This translates into CASQTGGVTEAFF.

Comments on this clonotype: Lacking the conserved final phenylalanine or tryptophan, this CDR3 likely reflects a read error. The chain uses TRBV4-2 and TRBJ1-5, with TRBD1 matching over 9 bases. This CDR3 region has 16 residues. J was trimmed by 6 bases and V by 0 bases; bases with no gene match: 6. Germline V gene lookup returns CDR1 LGHNA and CDR2 YNFKEQ. This chain's CDR3 is CASSQDGTGPTQPQHL. The CDR3 nucleotides are TGTGCCAGCAGCCAAGATGGGACAGGGCCAACTCAGCCCCAGCATCTT.

This clonotype was detected only a few times. The V gene is TRBV6-5, the J gene TRBJ1-2; 8 positions agree with TRBD1. Germline V gene data show CDR1 as MNHEY and CDR2 as SVGAGI. This CDR3 has 16 residues. J was trimmed by 8 bases and V by 0 bases; bases with no gene match: 11. For the CDR3, the DNA is TGTGCCAGCAGTTACTCCCGGACAGGGAGTCGTCGAGGCTACACCTTC. It specifies CASSYSRTGSRRGYTF.

This clonotype was counted at least ten times. The chain employs TRBV15 and TRBJ1-2; D remains ambiguous. The CDR3 consists of 15 residues. Trimming shortened V by 2 bases and J by 8 bases, and 18 bases separated the two germline ends. From germline, CDR1 is LNHNV and CDR2 YYDKDF (reference sequence). The CDR3 DNA sequence: TGTGCCACCAGCAGACGAGACCCCAAAGTCGGAGGCTACACCTTC. It yields the protein CATSRRDPKVGGYTF. Combining the CDR3 with reference TRBV15 and TRBJ1-2 gives the whole variable domain DAMVIQNPRYQVTQFGKPVTLSCSQTLNHNVMYWYQQKSSQAPKLLFHYYDKDFNNEADTPDNFQSRRPNTSFCFLDIRSPGLGDTAMYLCATSRRDPKVGGYTFGSGTRLTVV.

Concerning this clonotype itself: Given a much more abundant clone one base away, this may be a read error. The chain is built from TRBV28 and TRBJ1-3; D gene uncertain. Trimming shortened V by 7 bases and J by 0 bases, and 7 bases separated the two germline ends. CDR1 and CDR2 from the germline V gene are MDHEN and SYDVKM. CDR3 size: 13 residues. This CDR3 reads CASMLLSGNTIYF. As DNA, the CDR3 is TGTGCCAGCATGCTCCTCTCTGGAAACACCATATATTTT.

The chain recombines TRBV2 with TRBJ1-1, with 8 bases fitting TRBD1. The CDR3 runs to 14 residues. V lost 10 bases, J lost 0 bases, and 7 bases stayed unmatched. CDR1 and CDR2 from the germline V gene are SNHLY and FYNNEI. Written as DNA, the CDR3 is TGTGCCACCGGGACAGGAGTCTTGAACACTGAAGCTTTCTTT. It codes for CATGTGVLNTEAFF.

This clonotype was recorded many times. V usage is TRBV24-1 and J usage is TRBJ2-3; D is perhaps TRBD2 (6 bases). Germline V gives CDR1 KGHDR, CDR2 SFDVKD. Trimming pared 5 bases from V and 1 base from J, leaving 9 bases between. The CDR3 is 14 residues long. In nucleotides, the CDR3 is TGTGCCACCAGTGTATGGGGGGGCACAGATACGCAGTATTTT. This gives the protein CATSVWGGTDTQYF.

This clonotype was seen at least ten times. The V and J genes are TRBV20-1 and TRBJ2-5; D remains unclear. The CDR3 extends over 11 amino acids. Between the trimmed V and J ends, which lost 4 bases and 1 base, there was a span of 4 bases. Per the germline V gene, CDR1 is DFQATT and CDR2 is SNEGSKA (reference sequence). CDR3 loop: CSAIPQETQYF. The CDR3 coding sequence is TGCAGTGCTATACCCCAAGAGACCCAGTACTTC.

This clonotype was counted between two and nine times. The chain couples TRBV15 to TRBJ2-3, with TRBD2 as a possible D gene (7 bases). The V and J ends lost 7 bases and 8 bases respectively, with 25 bases between them. Germline V gene data show CDR1 as LNHNV and CDR2 as YYDKDF (reference sequence). The CDR3 spans 16 residues. For the CDR3, the DNA is TGTGCCACCACGCCCCATGGAGGCGGGGGCGATGTTACGCAGTATTTT. This encodes CATTPHGGGGDVTQYF.

This clonotype was detected many times. The rearrangement links TRBV24-1 to TRBJ2-5, with 12 bases fitting TRBD2. This CDR3 spans 18 amino acids. CDR1 and CDR2 from the germline V gene are KGHDR and SFDVKD. Trimming removed 1 base from V and 2 bases from J; junction bases left unmatched: 7. The CDR3 sequence: CATSDFPSGGALQETQYF. CDR3 coding DNA: TGTGCCACCAGTGATTTCCCTAGCGGGGGGGCATTACAAGAGACCCAGTACTTC.

This clonotype was observed a few times. The rearrangement uses TRBV18 and TRBJ2-1; 9 bases agree with TRBD1. Per the germline V gene, CDR1 is KGHSH and CDR2 is LQKENI. The junction had 10 bases not matched to a gene; V was cut back by 1 base and J by 12 bases. CDR3 size: 15 residues. CDR3 sequence: CASSPLVDRGIGQFF. DNA for the CDR3: TGTGCCAGCTCACCACTGGTGGACAGGGGAATTGGGCAGTTCTTC.

The table lists this clonotype with a few counts. The chain uses TRBV14 and TRBJ2-5; 16 bases align to TRBD2. Per the germline V gene, CDR1 is SGHDN and CDR2 is FVKESK. The CDR3 length is 17 residues. The J segment lost 4 bases and the V segment lost 4 bases, leaving 6 bases of the junction unmatched. CDR3 nucleotides: TGTGCCAGCAGCCCGGGACTAGCGGGGGGGCCACGAGAGACCCAGTACTTC. Protein sequence: CASSPGLAGGPRETQYF.

The V call is TRBV2, the J call TRBJ2-1, with D perhaps TRBD2 (6 bases). This CDR3 region has 15 residues. Trimming pared 3 bases from V and 4 bases from J, leaving 13 bases between. Per germline, CDR1 SNHLY and CDR2 FYNNEI. The CDR3 coding sequence is TGTGCCAGCAGTGAGCAACTAGCTGTTTACAATGAGCAGTTCTTC. Translating it yields CASSEQLAVYNEQFF. Full variable domain (remainder filled in from reference TRBV2 and TRBJ2-1): EPEVTQTPSHQVTQMGQEVILRCVPISNHLYFYWYRQILGQKVEFLVSFYNNEISEKSEIFDDQFSVERPDGSNFTLKIRSTKLEDSAMYFCASSEQLAVYNEQFFGPGTRLTVL.

The V call is TRBV10-3, the J call TRBJ1-1; TRBD1 matches at 7 bases. CDR3 length: 13 amino acids. CDR1 ENHRY and CDR2 SYGVKD come from the germline V gene. J gave up 5 bases and V 6 bases, and 6 bases lay outside the gene matches. CDR3 nucleotides: TGTGCCATCAGGGGACAGCAGGAAACTGAAGCTTTCTTT. It codes for CAIRGQQETEAFF.

This clonotype occurred many times. V gene TRBV28 combines with J gene TRBJ1-5, with a possible D match to TRBD1 (6 bases). Trimming removed 5 bases from V and 4 bases from J, with 15 bases in between. Germline loops: CDR1 MDHEN, CDR2 SYDVKM. CDR3 length equals 15 residues. Here the CDR3 DNA reads TGTGCCAGCAGTCAAAAGACAGGAAGGAATCAGCCCCAGCATTTT. Residues: CASSQKTGRNQPQHF.

As to this clonotype: The junction and the germline gene differ at one end; a read error may be behind it. The chain uses TRBV7-2 and TRBJ1-3; D unclear. The CDR3 runs to 13 residues. Germline CDR1 is SGHTA and CDR2 is FQGNSA. The CDR3 loop reads CAGSGNSGNTIYF. CDR3 nucleotides: TGTGCCGGCAGCGGAAACTCTGGAAACACCATATATTTT.

The CDR3 region is CASSLTLGNQPQHF. CDR3 bases: TGTGCCAGCAGTCTGACCCTGGGGAATCAGCCCCAGCATTTT. The chain is built from TRBV28 and TRBJ1-5; no reliable D call. The germline gives CDR1 MDHEN, CDR2 SYDVKM. The CDR3 has 14 residues. The V end was cut by 5 bases, the J end by 4 bases, with 12 bases between.

This chain uses TRBV28 with TRBJ1-1, with D maybe TRBD1 (5 bases). V shed 5 bases and J shed 4 bases, with 17 bases lying between them. The CDR3 spans 15 residues. Germline V gene data show CDR1 as MDHEN and CDR2 as SYDVKM. CDR3 in DNA: TGTGCCAGCAGTCCCGGGGAGGGGTTCCCCACTGAAGCTTTCTTT. It yields the protein CASSPGEGFPTEAFF.

This clonotype was counted only a few times. The chain recombines TRBV18 with TRBJ2-6; D may be TRBD1 or TRBD2 (5 bases each). The length of the CDR3 is 16 residues. V was pared by 5 bases and J by 0 bases, with 11 bases between. CDR1 is KGHSH, CDR2 LQKENI, per germline. The CDR3, as DNA: TGTGCCAGCTCAACCGGGACCTACTCTGGGGCCAACGTCCTGACTTTC. It is translated as CASSTGTYSGANVLTF.

This chain links TRBV20-1 with TRBJ2-1; weak D call: TRBD1 (6 bases). The CDR3 is made up of 16 amino acids. V was clipped by 1 base and J by 5 bases, with 18 bases between them. The germline V gene has CDR1 DFQATT and CDR2 SNEGSKA (reference sequence). CDR3 region: CSARGGARGCNNEQFF. CDR3 coding DNA: TGCAGTGCTAGAGGGGGAGCAAGGGGGTGCAACAATGAGCAGTTCTTC.

This clonotype was picked up many times. The genes are TRBV6-6 and TRBJ1-6; D is ambiguous. V dropped 0 bases and J dropped 7 bases, with 10 bases sitting between them. The germline V gene has CDR1 MNHNY and CDR2 SVGAGI (reference sequence). The CDR3 sequence is 15 residues long. CDR3 in amino acids: CASSYSKLTNSPLHF. The DNA of the CDR3 is TGTGCCAGCAGTTACTCGAAATTGACGAATTCACCCCTCCACTTT.

This clonotype was detected a few times. The genes are TRBV6-2 or TRBV6-3 and TRBJ1-4; 7 bases are shared with TRBD1. Germline V lookup: CDR1 MNHEY, CDR2 SVGEGT. The CDR3 contains 15 residues. Trimming removed 6 bases from V and 4 bases from J; junction bases left unmatched: 8. CDR3 residues: CASSLKTGRNEKLFF. In nucleotides, the CDR3 is TGTGCCAGCAGCCTGAAGACAGGGCGTAATGAAAAACTGTTTTTT.

This chain links TRBV20-1 with TRBJ2-7, with D possibly being TRBD2 (5 bases). The CDR3 spans 14 residues. Germline-derived CDR1 and CDR2 are DFQATT and SNEGSKA (reference sequence). Trimming left V 6 bases short and J 3 bases short, with 18 bases between. CDR3 amino acids: CSASLGLTVYEQYV. In nucleotides, the CDR3 is TGCAGTGCAAGCCTCGGACTGACCGTCTACGAGCAGTACGTC.

This chain uses TRBV3-1 with TRBJ1-6, with a weak D call TRBD1 (5 bases). V lost 3 bases, J lost 9 bases, and 15 bases lay in between. The CDR3 extends over 15 amino acids. Germline loops: CDR1 LGHDT, CDR2 YNNKEL (reference sequence). The CDR3 spells CASSQAGTGGSPLHF. CDR3 nucleotide sequence: TGTGCCAGCAGCCAGGCCGGGACTGGGGGTTCACCCCTCCACTTT.

This clonotype has a handful of counts. One end of the junction is discordant with germline, which a read error may explain. The rearrangement joins TRBV7-7 to TRBJ2-5, with a tentative D call TRBD1 (6 bases). Germline CDR1 reads SSHAT; CDR2 reads FNYEAQ (reference sequence). The CDR3 extends over 14 amino acids. CDR3 sequence reads: CASSLVGQQETQYF. As DNA, the CDR3 is TGTGCTAGCAGCTTGGTAGGACAGCAAGAGACCCAGTACTTC.